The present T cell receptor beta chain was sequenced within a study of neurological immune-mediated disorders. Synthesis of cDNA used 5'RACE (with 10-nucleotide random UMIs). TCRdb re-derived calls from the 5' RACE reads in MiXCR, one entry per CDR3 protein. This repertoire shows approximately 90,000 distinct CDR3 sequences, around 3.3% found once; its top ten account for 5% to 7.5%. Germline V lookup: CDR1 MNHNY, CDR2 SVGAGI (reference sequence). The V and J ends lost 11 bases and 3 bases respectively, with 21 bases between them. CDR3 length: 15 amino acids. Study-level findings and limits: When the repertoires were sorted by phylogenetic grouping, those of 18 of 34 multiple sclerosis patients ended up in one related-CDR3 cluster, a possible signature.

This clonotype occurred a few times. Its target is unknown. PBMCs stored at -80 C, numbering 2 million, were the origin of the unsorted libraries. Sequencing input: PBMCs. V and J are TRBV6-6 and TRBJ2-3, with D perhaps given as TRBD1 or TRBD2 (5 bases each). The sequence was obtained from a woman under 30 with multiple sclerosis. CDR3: CAGARSSQCTDTQYF. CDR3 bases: TGTGCCGGGGCCAGGTCTAGCCAGTGTACAGATACGCAGTATTTT.